This T cell receptor beta chain derives from a study of T-cell memory formation after mild COVID-19. TCRdb passed the 5' RACE reads through MiXCR, listing each CDR3 protein once. Among 250,000 or so distinct CDR3 sequences, around a tenth were seen once, and the ten largest hold under 25%. The CDR3 consists of 13 residues. In germline, CDR1 is MNHNS, CDR2 SASEGT. The V end was cut by 4 bases, the J end by 1 base, with 7 bases between. This clonotype was sampled from a man in his late teens or twenties who had mild COVID-19 (a few samples of this study predate the infection). Cell type and time point are not known. Sequencing was carried out using PBMCs or a T cell subset sorted from them (not recorded which). V and J are TRBV6-1 and TRBJ1-1; weak D call: TRBD1 (6 bases). As DNA, the CDR3 is TGTGCCAGCAGTGCGACAGGGAACACTGAAGCTTTCTTT. It codes for CASSATGNTEAFF.